This T cell receptor (beta chain) is drawn from a study of PD-1 blockade in classical Hodgkin lymphoma. The study's findings and limits: Similar baseline diversity was found in complete responders and newly diagnosed patients. CD4+ TCR diversity, unlike CD8+, climbed significantly by C4D1. Any patient who commenced nivolumab under 1 year after ASCT was excluded.

V lost 2 bases and J 5 bases, leaving 11 bases between the germline ends. This CDR3 has 14 amino acids. CDR1 is SEHNR, CDR2 FQNEAQ, per germline (reference sequence). Time point meaning: cycle 4 day 1 (C4D1), after 6 weeks of nivolumab. All patients experienced relapse after autologous stem cell transplantation, and brentuximab vedotin exposure was variable. After PBMCs were thawed, their CD8+ T cells were isolated by magnetic negative selection. In regard to this clone: Antigen unknown.

Measured with immunoSEQ multiplex PCR; TCRdb has only the in-frame clones, and not every one. This table holds some 8,800 clones, approximately 80% found once. The chain employs TRBV7-9 and TRBJ2-3; D uncertain. This specimen consisted of CD8+ T cells from blood, obtained before the fourth cycle of nivolumab. The TCR sequence derives from a human donor with classical Hodgkin lymphoma. This CDR3 reads CASSLPGSGDTQYF. As DNA, the CDR3 is TGTGCCAGCAGCTTACCGGGCTCCGGAGATACGCAGTATTTT.